These 30 T cell receptor beta chains were sequenced from one sample in a study of blood T cells in healthy people across ages. Primed by a sample-barcoded 5' primer and a J-beta primer mix, a second PCR proceeded for about 7 to 11 cycles. TCRdb processed the 5' RACE reads anew with MiXCR; each CDR3 protein has one entry. The data hold some 1 million distinct CDR3 sequences, with 45% observed a single time. Sample: blood. All receptors come from a woman between 55 and 75 years old in good health.

There are a few counts of this clonotype. V and J are TRBV29-1 and TRBJ2-1; 13 bases are a match to TRBD2. The length of the CDR3 is 17 residues. With 4 bases clipped from V and 7 bases from J, the junction kept 13 bases outside the gene matches. Germline CDR1 is SQVTM and CDR2 is ANQGSEA. Here the CDR3 reads CSVGRLAGGPSGNEQFF. CDR3 nucleotide sequence: TGCAGCGTTGGCCGACTAGCGGGAGGCCCCTCGGGGAATGAGCAGTTCTTC.

This clonotype was seen ten or more times. The V and J genes are TRBV4-1 and TRBJ1-2; possible D gene TRBD1, 6 bases. This CDR3 has 13 residues. Germline lookup yields CDR1 MGHRA and CDR2 YSYEKL. V was cut by 1 base and J by 7 bases, with 10 bases left in between. The CDR3 nucleotides read TGCGCCAGCAGCCAAGGGGGGGCCCGTGGCTACACCTTC. This sequence encodes CASSQGGARGYTF.

This clonotype has just a few counts. The rearrangement joins TRBV24-1 to TRBJ2-4, with 9 bases aligning to TRBD1. The CDR3 length is 15 residues. With V trimmed by 5 bases and J by 8 bases, 9 bases remained unmatched. The germline V gene has CDR1 KGHDR and CDR2 SFDVKD. CDR3 coding DNA: TGTGCCACCAGTGGGAGTGGGACAGGGTTCGACATTCAGTACTTC. It yields the protein CATSGSGTGFDIQYF.

The sample holds a few counts of this clonotype. The chain uses TRBV3-1 and TRBJ2-5, with 12 bases matching TRBD2. CDR1 LGHDT and CDR2 YNNKEL come from the germline V gene (reference sequence). V was pared by 8 bases and J by 4 bases, with 17 bases of the junction left unmatched. The length of the CDR3 is 18 residues. CDR3 region: CASGPTSGSTVGGETQYF. The CDR3 region has the DNA TGTGCCAGCGGACCGACTAGCGGGAGTACTGTCGGTGGAGAGACCCAGTACTTC.

The chain is built from TRBV9 and TRBJ2-7; possible D gene TRBD1, 6 bases. The V gene lost 1 base and the J gene lost 6 bases, with 14 bases spanning the gap. Germline V gene sequence: CDR1 SGDLS, CDR2 YYNGEE. The CDR3 has 14 residues. The CDR3 DNA follows: TGTGCCAGCAGCGTACTCGGGACAAATTCCGAGCAGTACTTC. Translation gives CASSVLGTNSEQYF.

In DNA form, the CDR3 reads TGCAGCGTCAGGGGTGATGAAAAACTGTTTTTT. This codes for CSVRGDEKLFF. V and J are TRBV29-1 and TRBJ1-4; D possibly corresponds to TRBD1 (6 bases). CDR1 is SQVTM and CDR2 is ANQGSEA in the germline V gene. This CDR3 is 11 amino acids long. Trimming cost V 6 bases and J 6 bases, with 8 bases left between them.

The V gene is TRBV24-1, the J gene TRBJ2-1; maybe TRBD2 (6 bases). The CDR3 length is 14 residues. CDR1 and CDR2 from the germline V gene are KGHDR and SFDVKD. The V end was cut by 1 base, the J end by 9 bases, with 12 bases between. The CDR3 reads CATSDFASVGEQFF. CDR3 bases: TGTGCCACCAGTGATTTTGCTAGCGTTGGTGAGCAGTTCTTC.

The V gene is TRBV20-1, the J gene TRBJ2-5; a weak D match, TRBD2 (6 bases). Looked up from germline, CDR1 is DFQATT and CDR2 is SNEGSKA (reference sequence). The V end was cut by 1 base, the J end by 2 bases, with 14 bases between. This CDR3 comprises 15 residues. CDR3 residues: CSARGPAGPQETQYF. DNA of the CDR3: TGCAGTGCTAGAGGTCCTGCGGGACCACAAGAGACCCAGTACTTC.

The V gene is TRBV9, the J gene TRBJ2-4; 14 bases map to TRBD2. Matching the DNA end better, TRBJ2-7 makes the J call doubtful. Germline V lookup: CDR1 SGDLS, CDR2 YYNGEE. The CDR3 runs to 16 residues. The CDR3 spells CASSGAGTSGSSEQYF. The CDR3 bases are TGTGCCAGCAGCGGCGCCGGGACTAGCGGGAGCAGCGAGCAGTACTTC.

The rearrangement uses TRBV4-1 and TRBJ1-4; 7 bases are a match to TRBD1. This CDR3 is 17 amino acids long. J lost 3 bases, V lost 2 bases, and 9 bases had no gene match. Germline V gene data show CDR1 as MGHRA and CDR2 as YSYEKL. The DNA for the CDR3 is TGCGCCAGCAGCCAAAGAGACAGACAGGGATCTAATGAAAAACTGTTTTTT. It is translated as CASSQRDRQGSNEKLFF.

This clonotype was found a few times. The J gene is TRBJ2-7, the V gene TRBV29-1, with a possible D match to TRBD2 (5 bases). V dropped 7 bases and J dropped 6 bases, with 19 bases sitting between them. The length of the CDR3 is 13 residues. CDR1 is SQVTM and CDR2 is ANQGSEA in the germline V gene. As DNA, the CDR3 is TGCAGCGCTGAGGCAGGACGACGGGGCGAGCAGTACTTC. It translates to CSAEAGRRGEQYF.

The chain recombines TRBV6-2 or TRBV6-3 with TRBJ1-5; tentatively, D is TRBD1 (6 bases). With 6 bases removed from V and 4 bases from J, the gap between germline ends came to 16 bases. CDR1 and CDR2 from the germline V gene are MNHEY and SVGEGT. The CDR3 has 15 amino acids. The CDR3 DNA reads as TGTGCCAGCAGCAGACAGGCCCTGGGGAATCAGCCCCAGCATTTT. It translates to CASSRQALGNQPQHF.

This clonotype was counted a few times. The chain employs TRBV7-2 and TRBJ1-3; TRBD1 might be the D (5 bases). CDR1 and CDR2 (germline): SGHTA, FQGNSA. V dropped 5 bases and J dropped 2 bases, with 7 bases sitting between them. There are 13 residues in the CDR3. Written as DNA, the CDR3 is TGTGCCAGCAGCGCAGGGCCTGGAAACACCATATATTTT. It encodes CASSAGPGNTIYF. The full variable domain, completed using reference TRBV7-2 and TRBJ1-3, is GAGVSQSPSNKVTEKGKDVELRCDPISGHTALYWYRQSLGQGLEFLIYFQGNSAPDKSGLPSDRFSAERTGGSVSTLTIQRTQQEDSAVYLCASSAGPGNTIYFGEGSWLTVV.

The chain couples TRBV20-1 to TRBJ2-3, with D possibly matching TRBD2 (5 bases). The germline gives CDR1 DFQATT, CDR2 SNEGSKA (reference sequence). V dropped 0 bases and J dropped 7 bases, with 5 bases sitting between them. The CDR3 has 11 residues. The CDR3: CSAREDYTQYF. In nucleotides, the CDR3 is TGCAGTGCTAGAGAGGACTATACGCAGTATTTT.

The chain has TRBV27 and TRBJ2-3; 7 bases fit TRBD2. The junction had 16 bases not matched to a gene; V was cut back by 7 bases and J by 3 bases. The CDR3 sequence is 17 residues long. The germline CDR1 and CDR2 sequences are MNHEY and SMNVEV (reference sequence). CDR3 sequence: CASMAGPRLAWTDTQYF. The CDR3 DNA follows: TGTGCCAGCATGGCCGGCCCCCGACTAGCTTGGACAGATACGCAGTATTTT.

This clonotype was detected only a few times. The rearrangement links TRBV20-1 to TRBJ2-7; D may correspond to TRBD1 or TRBD2 (6 bases each). The germline V and J ends were trimmed by 0 bases and 2 bases, with 17 bases remaining between them. The CDR3 length is 16 residues. The germline V gene encodes CDR1 DFQATT and CDR2 SNEGSKA (reference sequence). The CDR3 reads CSARDGGLALAYEQYF. CDR3 in DNA: TGCAGTGCTAGAGATGGGGGGCTGGCGCTGGCCTACGAGCAGTACTTC.

The chain links TRBV18 to TRBJ2-7; 9 positions match TRBD1. The better agreement between TRBJ2-5 and the DNA end casts doubt on the J call. The CDR3 covers 14 residues. Germline CDR1 reads KGHSH; CDR2 reads LQKENI. The CDR3 DNA sequence: TGTGCCAGCTCCCGGACAGGGGCCAGAGAGACCCAGTACTTC. Translating it yields CASSRTGARETQYF.

Notes on this clonotype: The junction differs from germline at one of its ends, possibly a read error. The CDR3 sequence: CACSQRDRMLYGYTF. In nucleotides, the CDR3 is TGTGCCTGCAGCCAGCGGGACAGGATGCTCTATGGCTACACCTTC. The rearrangement uses TRBV3-1 and TRBJ1-2; 8 bases line up with TRBD1. The CDR3 length is 15 residues. CDR1 is LGHDT, CDR2 YNNKEL, per germline (reference sequence).

The V and J genes are TRBV5-1 and TRBJ2-4; 15 bases are a match to TRBD2. CDR3 size: 14 residues. Germline CDR1 reads SGHRS; CDR2 reads YFSETQ. Trimming removed 5 bases from V and 13 bases from J; junction bases left unmatched: 7. CDR3 residues: CASRTGLAGGEQYF. The DNA of the CDR3 is TGCGCCAGCAGGACGGGACTAGCGGGAGGTGAGCAGTACTTC.

This clonotype came up a few times. The gene calls are TRBV12-3 or TRBV12-4 and TRBJ1-2, with a possible D match to TRBD1 (6 bases). This CDR3 has 12 amino acids. V shed 6 bases and J shed 8 bases, with 13 bases lying between them. The CDR3 loop is CASSPGGGGYTF. The CDR3 bases are TGTGCCAGCAGCCCGGGGGGGGGCGGCTACACCTTC.

CDR3 DNA: TGTGCCAGCAGTGACTCGTTCGGCCCGCAGTATTTT. It specifies CASSDSFGPQYF. This chain uses TRBV6-4 with TRBJ2-3, with D unclear. The V and J ends lost 0 bases and 10 bases respectively, with 8 bases between them. The CDR3 extends over 12 amino acids. Germline V CDR1 and CDR2: MRHNA, SNTAGT.

The genes are TRBV12-3 or TRBV12-4 and TRBJ1-2; 9 positions match TRBD1. CDR3 length equals 15 residues. Trimming removed 7 bases from V and 2 bases from J; junction bases left unmatched: 8. Written as DNA, the CDR3 is TGTGCCAGCAATAACCCCGGGACAGGGAACTATGGCTACACCTTC. Translated: CASNNPGTGNYGYTF.

CDR3 DNA: TGTGCCAGCAGCCCTATGACTAGCGTACAAGAGACCCAGTACTTC. The encoded protein is CASSPMTSVQETQYF. The chain couples TRBV5-6 to TRBJ2-5; 8 bases are shared with TRBD2. The V gene end was trimmed by 4 bases and the J gene end by 2 bases; junction bases not matched to a gene: 7. The length of the CDR3 is 15 residues. Germline CDR1 SGHDT, CDR2 YYEEEE.

CDR3 sequence: CASSQVPTSGRSTDTQYF. In nucleotides, the CDR3 is TGCGCCAGCAGCCAAGTCCCAACTAGCGGGAGAAGCACAGATACGCAGTATTTT. The chain combines TRBV4-1 with TRBJ2-3; 11 bases align to TRBD2. This CDR3 spans 18 amino acids. From germline, CDR1 is MGHRA and CDR2 YSYEKL. The J segment lost 0 bases and the V segment lost 1 base, leaving 6 bases of the junction unmatched.

To note about this clonotype: The junction departs from the called germline gene at one end, perhaps through a read error. The V gene is TRBV29-1, the J gene TRBJ2-5, with no clear D. This CDR3 has 12 residues. From germline, CDR1 is SQVTM and CDR2 ANQGSEA. CDR3 sequence: CSAEGRQEAQYF. DNA of the CDR3: TGCAGCGCCGAAGGCAGACAAGAGGCCCAGTACTTC.

The chain has TRBV7-2 and TRBJ1-5, with D maybe TRBD1 (6 bases). Germline V gene lookup returns CDR1 SGHTA and CDR2 FQGNSA. V gave up 5 bases and J gave up 0 bases, with 11 bases separating them. The CDR3 totals 15 residues. Here the CDR3 DNA reads TGTGCCAGCAGCCAACAGGGCTATAGCAATCAGCCCCAGCATTTT. This translates into CASSQQGYSNQPQHF.

This clonotype was seen a handful of times. V usage is TRBV12-3 or TRBV12-4 and J usage is TRBJ2-3; TRBD2 agrees at 7 bases. There are 15 residues in the CDR3. Germline trimming cut 1 base from V and 3 bases from J; bases unmatched to any gene: 4. CDR3 DNA: TGTGCCAGCAGTTTAGAAGCGGGGAAAACAGATACGCAGTATTTT. Residues: CASSLEAGKTDTQYF.

The rearrangement uses TRBV3-1 and TRBJ1-2; D unresolved. The CDR3 extends over 14 amino acids. The V end lost 2 bases, the J end lost 0 bases, and 7 bases lay between the germline ends. In germline, CDR1 is LGHDT, CDR2 YNNKEL (reference sequence). DNA of the CDR3: TGTGCCAGCAGCCAATGGGGAGCTAACTATGGCTACACCTTC. It codes for CASSQWGANYGYTF.

The V call is TRBV7-9, the J call TRBJ2-1; 11 bases match TRBD2. The J call may not be correct, given that the DNA end is closer to TRBJ2-7. Germline CDR1 is SEHNR and CDR2 is FQNEAQ (reference sequence). The CDR3 covers 17 residues. The CDR3 DNA reads as TGTGCCAGCAGCTCCTGGGGCACTAGCGGGAGTTACGATGAGCAGTACTTC. Translating it yields CASSSWGTSGSYDEQYF.

This clonotype was observed a handful of times. The J gene is TRBJ2-5, the V gene TRBV12-3 or TRBV12-4, with 7 bases identical to TRBD1. The CDR3 loop spans 15 amino acids. Losses at the gene ends were 4 bases for V and 1 base for J; bases not matched to a gene: 6. The CDR3 spells CASSSGTDVQETQYF. In nucleotides, the CDR3 is TGTGCCAGCAGTTCCGGGACAGACGTCCAAGAGACCCAGTACTTC.